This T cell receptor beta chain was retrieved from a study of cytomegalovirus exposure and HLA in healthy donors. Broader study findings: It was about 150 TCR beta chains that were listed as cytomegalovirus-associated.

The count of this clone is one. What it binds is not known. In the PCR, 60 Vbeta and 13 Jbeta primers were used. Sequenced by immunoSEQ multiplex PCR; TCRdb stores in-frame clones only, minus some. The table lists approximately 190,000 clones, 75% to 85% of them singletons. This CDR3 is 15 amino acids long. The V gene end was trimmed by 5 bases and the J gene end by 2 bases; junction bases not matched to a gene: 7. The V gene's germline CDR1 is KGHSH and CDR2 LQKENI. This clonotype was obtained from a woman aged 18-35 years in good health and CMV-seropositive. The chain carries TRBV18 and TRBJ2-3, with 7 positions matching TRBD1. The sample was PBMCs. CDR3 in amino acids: CASSKETGTTDTQYF. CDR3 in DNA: TGTGCCAGCTCAAAAGAGACAGGGACCACAGATACGCAGTATTTT.